This T cell receptor (beta chain) was retrieved from a study of blood T cell repertoires in COVID-19. Turning to the study itself: There were acute and convalescent COVID-19 samples, and they came from the United States, Italy and Spain. In each case, the material was cDNA or gDNA derived from T cells, B-cell-depleted T cells, or PBMCs.

The CDR3 consists of 14 residues. Germline assignment: CDR1 SGHRS and CDR2 YFSETQ. The V segment lost 4 bases and the J segment 5 bases; nucleotides outside the gene matches: 6. Points on this clone: The same CDR3 can be traced to other DNA sequences in this sample.

Study processing details: From reference gene primer amplification, estimates of nucleated cell counts were derived. Only in-frame clones appear in the TCRdb table, and some are missing; sequencing was by immunoSEQ multiplex PCR. The D gene and trimming were derived from the DNA, and the V and J assignments and clone size from that table. The sample has about 200,000 clones, around 80% seen once. This receptor was taken from a woman aged 70-85 years with acute or convalescent COVID-19. The chain is built from TRBV5-1 and TRBJ2-5; 9 bases line up with TRBD1. The sequencing sample was made of peripheral blood. CDR3 loop: CASSPGTGRETQYF. The CDR3 DNA reads TGCGCCAGCAGCCCGGGGACAGGGCGGGAGACCCAGTACTTC. The entire variable domain, with the rest obtained from reference TRBV5-1 and TRBJ2-5, is as follows: KAGVTQTPRYLIKTRGQQVTLSCSPISGHRSVSWYQQTPGQGLQFLFEYFSETQRNKGNFPGRFSGRQFSNSRSEMNVSTLELGDSALYLCASSPGTGRETQYFGPGTRLLVL.